The rows below give T cell receptor beta chains drawn from one sample of a study of blood T cell repertoires in COVID-19. Clones were sequenced by immunoSEQ multiplex PCR, and TCRdb holds only the in-frame ones, with some missing. The sample shows 200,000 to 300,000 clones, 75% to 95% of them seen only once. Sequenced material: peripheral blood. The receptors here all came from a young adult with COVID-19, enrolled during active disease. Each CDR3 is given with its conserved first and last residue. The order of the fields is clone size, J gene, V gene, D gene, CDR3 DNA, CDR3 protein. A D gene is named only where the DNA matches it firmly. The listing skips clone size in some rows; elsewhere it reads once, few, many or a size class.

size: -
J: TRBJ2-7
V: TRBV19
D: -
DNA: TGTGCCAGTAGCATCACAAACTCCTACGAGCAGTACTTC
CDR3: CASSITNSYEQYF

size: -
J: TRBJ1-5
V: TRBV4-2
D: -
DNA: TGTGCCAGCAGCCAAGAACAGACAGTGATCAATCAGCCCCAGCATTTT
CDR3: CASSQEQTVINQPQHF

size: -
J: TRBJ2-7
V: TRBV2
D: -
DNA: TGTGCCAGCACTTTGGGCAGGGCCACAACTTACGAGCAGTACTTC
CDR3: CASTLGRATTYEQYF

size: few
J: TRBJ2-2
V: TRBV28
D: TRBD2
DNA: TGTGCCAGCAGGCGGCGGGAGGCCTGGGGCGGGGAGCTGTTTTTT
CDR3: CASRRREAWGGELFF

size: -
J: TRBJ2-4
V: TRBV5-1
D: TRBD1
DNA: TGCGCCAGCAGCGGGGGACAGGGGCAGTACTTC
CDR3: CASSGGQGQYF

size: -
J: TRBJ2-7
V: TRBV30
D: TRBD1
DNA: TGTGCCTGGAGCACCGGGACAGGGGTTTCCGAGCAGTACTTC
CDR3: CAWSTGTGVSEQYF

size: -
J: TRBJ2-2
V: TRBV7-5
D: -
DNA: TGTGCCAGTTACAACTATGGCGGGAGGGCCCTCGCCGGGGAGCTGTTTTTT
CDR3: CASYNYGGRALAGELFF

size: -
J: TRBJ1-1
V: TRBV25-1
D: -
DNA: TGTGCCAGCAGTGAATTTAACGCCGAGGGCACTGAAGCTTTCTTT
CDR3: CASSEFNAEGTEAFF

size: -
J: TRBJ2-7
V: TRBV19
D: TRBD1
DNA: TGTGCCAGTAGTATAACCGCTGCAGGGGGCCTCCGGAACGAGCAGTACTTC
CDR3: CASSITAAGGLRNEQYF

size: few
J: TRBJ1-5
V: TRBV4-1
D: -
DNA: TGCGCCAGCAGCTCAGGGAATCAGCCCCAGCATTTT
CDR3: CASSSGNQPQHF

size: -
J: TRBJ2-5
V: TRBV11-2
D: -
DNA: TGTGCCAGCAGCTTAGAAGCGCAAGAGACCCAGTACTTC
CDR3: CASSLEAQETQYF

size: -
J: TRBJ2-1
V: TRBV24-1
D: -
DNA: TGTGCCACCAGTGATCTCTATGAGCAGTTCTTC
CDR3: CATSDLYEQFF

size: -
J: TRBJ1-2
V: TRBV5-1
D: TRBD1
DNA: TGCGCCAGCAGCTTGGCCCCGGGACAGGGTTATGGCTACACCTTC
CDR3: CASSLAPGQGYGYTF

size: -
J: TRBJ2-7
V: TRBV6-1
D: -
DNA: TGTGCCAGCAGTGAAGGGAGGTACGGGACACGCTCCTACGAGCAGTACTTC
CDR3: CASSEGRYGTRSYEQYF

size: -
J: TRBJ2-2
V: TRBV7-9
D: -
DNA: TGTGCCAGCAGCTTAGCAGCGGAGCAGAACACCGGGGAGCTGTTTTTT
CDR3: CASSLAAEQNTGELFF

size: -
J: TRBJ2-5
V: TRBV19
D: -
DNA: TGTGCCAGTAGTATCACCGGACTCTCCCAAGAGACCCAGTACTTC
CDR3: CASSITGLSQETQYF

size: -
J: TRBJ2-5
V: TRBV29-1
D: -
DNA: TGCAGCGTTGACGTTTTGGAGACCCAGTACTTC
CDR3: CSVDVLETQYF

size: -
J: TRBJ2-7
V: TRBV29-1
D: -
DNA: TGCAGCGTTAGGTCAGGGGACTACGAGCAGTACTTC
CDR3: CSVRSGDYEQYF

size: -
J: TRBJ2-5
V: TRBV30
D: TRBD1
DNA: TGTGCCTGGGGGAACAGGGGAGAGACCCAGTACTTC
CDR3: CAWGNRGETQYF

size: -
J: TRBJ2-1
V: TRBV9
D: -
DNA: TGTGCCAGCAGCTCTTACTATGAAGAAAGTGAGCAGTTCTTC
CDR3: CASSSYYEESEQFF

size: -
J: TRBJ2-4
V: TRBV30
D: TRBD1
DNA: TGTGCCTGGAGTGTACGGGACAGGGGAAACATTCAGTACTTC
CDR3: CAWSVRDRGNIQYF

size: -
J: TRBJ2-7
V: TRBV19
D: -
DNA: TGTGCCAGTAGTAAAGCGGCGGGAAGCTACGAGCAGTACTTC
CDR3: CASSKAAGSYEQYF